This TCR beta chain was obtained from a study of shared clonotypes between healthy human individuals. Across the study: Donors had three CD4 naive, three CD4 memory, two CD8 naive and one CD8 memory plate apiece.

Regarding the study as a whole: Unshared clonotypes carried lower generation probabilities than those common to all four donors. Memory subsets had estimated richness that was generally smaller than that of naive subsets.

As for this clone: Antigen: not known.

V shed 7 bases and J shed 6 bases, with 12 bases lying between them. Germline lookup yields CDR1 DFQATT and CDR2 SNEGSKA (reference sequence). The CDR3 extends over 11 amino acids. Genomic DNA from each subset was divided evenly over several immunoSEQ plates. Profiling relied on immunoSEQ multiplex PCR, and the TCRdb table lists in-frame clones only, not all of them. The table lists 2.3 million or so clones, roughly 93% of them singletons. The V and J genes are TRBV20-1 and TRBJ1-1; no reliable D call. This TCR derives from a man in his late teens or twenties in good health. Some clones in this sample may be carry-over from other donors' samples. Sequencing was performed on naive CD4+ T cells from PBMCs. Subset indicated: CD45RA+ positively selected. CDR3 sequence (DNA): TGCAGTGTCGGCAGGCTCGCTGAAGCTTTCTTT. This encodes CSVGRLAEAFF.